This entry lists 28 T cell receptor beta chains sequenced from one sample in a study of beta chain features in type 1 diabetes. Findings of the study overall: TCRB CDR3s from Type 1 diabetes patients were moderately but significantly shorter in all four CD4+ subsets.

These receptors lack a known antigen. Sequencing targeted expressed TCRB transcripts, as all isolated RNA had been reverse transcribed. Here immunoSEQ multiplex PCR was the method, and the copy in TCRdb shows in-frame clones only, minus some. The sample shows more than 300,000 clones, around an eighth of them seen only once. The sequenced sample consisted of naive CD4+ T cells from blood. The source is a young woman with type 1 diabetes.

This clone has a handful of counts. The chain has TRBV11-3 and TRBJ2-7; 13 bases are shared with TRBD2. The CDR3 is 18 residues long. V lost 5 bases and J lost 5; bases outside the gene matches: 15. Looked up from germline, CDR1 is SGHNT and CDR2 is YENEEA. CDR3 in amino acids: CASSLQSGTSGNYHEQYF. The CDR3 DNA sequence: TGTGCCAGCAGCCTACAATCCGGGACTAGCGGGAATTACCACGAGCAGTACTTC.

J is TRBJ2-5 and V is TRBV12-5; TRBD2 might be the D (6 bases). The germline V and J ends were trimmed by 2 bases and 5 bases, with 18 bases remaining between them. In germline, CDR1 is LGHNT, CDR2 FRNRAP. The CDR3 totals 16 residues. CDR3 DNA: TGTGCTAGTGGTTTGTCCCTTCCGGGGGATCGGGAGACCCAGTACTTC. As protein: CASGLSLPGDRETQYF.

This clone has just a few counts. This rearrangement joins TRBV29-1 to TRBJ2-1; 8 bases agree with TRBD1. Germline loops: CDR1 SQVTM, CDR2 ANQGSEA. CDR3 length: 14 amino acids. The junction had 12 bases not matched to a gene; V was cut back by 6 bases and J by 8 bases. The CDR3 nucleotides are TGCAGCGTGCTCTCAGGACAGGGAAGGTATGAGCAGTTCTTC. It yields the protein CSVLSGQGRYEQFF.

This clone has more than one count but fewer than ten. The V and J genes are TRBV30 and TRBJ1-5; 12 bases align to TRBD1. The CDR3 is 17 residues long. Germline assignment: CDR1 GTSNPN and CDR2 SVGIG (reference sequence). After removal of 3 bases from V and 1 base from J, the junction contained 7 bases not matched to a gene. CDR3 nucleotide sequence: TGTGCCTGGAGGGGGGGACAGGGGGCTTCAAGCAATCAGCCCCAGCATTTT. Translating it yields CAWRGGQGASSNQPQHF.

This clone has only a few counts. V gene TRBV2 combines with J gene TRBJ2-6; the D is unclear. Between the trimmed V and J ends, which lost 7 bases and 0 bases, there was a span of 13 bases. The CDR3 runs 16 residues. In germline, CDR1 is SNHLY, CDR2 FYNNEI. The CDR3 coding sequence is TGTGCCAGCATGGAACAGAGCCTCTCTGGGGCCAACGTCCTGACTTTC. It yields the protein CASMEQSLSGANVLTF.

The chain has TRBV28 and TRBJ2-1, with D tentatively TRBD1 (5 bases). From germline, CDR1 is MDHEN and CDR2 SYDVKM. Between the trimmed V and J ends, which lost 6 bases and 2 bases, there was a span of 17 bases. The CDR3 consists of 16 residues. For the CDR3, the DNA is TGTGCCAGCAGCGAAGCCCAGGGTGGGCCCTACAATGAGCAGTTCTTC. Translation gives CASSEAQGGPYNEQFF.

DNA for the CDR3: TGTGCCAGCTCACCGACCGTGGGACAGGGGTTAGGCAATGAGCAGTTCTTC. Translating gives CASSPTVGQGLGNEQFF. The rearrangement joins TRBV18 to TRBJ2-1; 10 bases are shared with TRBD1. The V and J ends lost 3 bases and 6 bases, in that order; junction bases with no gene match: 11. The germline gives CDR1 KGHSH, CDR2 LQKENI. The CDR3 loop spans 17 amino acids.

The CDR3 is CASSTRPEERGYTF. Written as DNA, the CDR3 is TGTGCCAGCAGTACCAGGCCCGAAGAGCGGGGCTACACCTTC. The V call is TRBV2, the J call TRBJ1-2; no reliable D call. Germline V gene data show CDR1 as SNHLY and CDR2 as FYNNEI. CDR3 length equals 14 residues. V lost 5 bases to trimming and J lost 8 bases, with 18 bases between them.

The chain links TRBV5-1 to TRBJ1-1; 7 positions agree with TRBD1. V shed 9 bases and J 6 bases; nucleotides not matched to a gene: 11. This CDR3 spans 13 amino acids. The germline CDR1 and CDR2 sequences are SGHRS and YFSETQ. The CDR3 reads CAIRQGFDAEAFF. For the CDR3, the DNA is TGCGCCATCCGACAGGGTTTCGACGCTGAAGCTTTCTTT.

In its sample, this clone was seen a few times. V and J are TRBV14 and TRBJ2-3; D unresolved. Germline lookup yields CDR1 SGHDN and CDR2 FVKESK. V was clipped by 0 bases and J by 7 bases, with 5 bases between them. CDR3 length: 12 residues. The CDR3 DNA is TGTGCCAGCAGCCAAGAGCTAAATACGCAGTATTTT. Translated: CASSQELNTQYF.

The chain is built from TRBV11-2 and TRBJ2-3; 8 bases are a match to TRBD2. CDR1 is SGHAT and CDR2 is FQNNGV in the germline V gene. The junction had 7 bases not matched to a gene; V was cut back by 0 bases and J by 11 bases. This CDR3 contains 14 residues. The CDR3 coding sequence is TGTGCCAGCAGCTTAGAGAGCGGGAGAACTGTGCAGTATTTT. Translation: CASSLESGRTVQYF. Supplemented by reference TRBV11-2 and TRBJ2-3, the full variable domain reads EAGVAQSPRYKIIEKRQSVAFWCNPISGHATLYWYQQILGQGPKLLIQFQNNGVVDDSQLPKDRFSAERLKGVDSTLKIQPAKLEDSAVYLCASSLESGRTVQYFGPGTRLTVL.

The CDR3 sequence: CASSPGQGTNYGYTF. Written as DNA, the CDR3 is TGTGCCAGCAGCCCGGGACAGGGTACTAACTATGGCTACACCTTC. The chain carries TRBV7-9 and TRBJ1-2; 9 bases are a match to TRBD1. Looked up from germline, CDR1 is SEHNR and CDR2 is FQNEAQ (reference sequence). The CDR3 length is 15 residues. V gave up 5 bases and J gave up 0 bases; unmatched junction bases: 4.

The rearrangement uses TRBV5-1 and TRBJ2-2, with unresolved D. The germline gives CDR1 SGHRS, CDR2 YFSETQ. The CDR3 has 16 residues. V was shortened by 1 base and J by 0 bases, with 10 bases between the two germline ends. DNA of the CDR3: TGCGCCAGCAGCTTGCAGGAAAACACGAACACCGGGGAGCTGTTTTTT. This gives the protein CASSLQENTNTGELFF. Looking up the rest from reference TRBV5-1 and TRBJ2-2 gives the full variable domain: KAGVTQTPRYLIKTRGQQVTLSCSPISGHRSVSWYQQTPGQGLQFLFEYFSETQRNKGNFPGRFSGRQFSNSRSEMNVSTLELGDSALYLCASSLQENTNTGELFFGEGSRLTVL.

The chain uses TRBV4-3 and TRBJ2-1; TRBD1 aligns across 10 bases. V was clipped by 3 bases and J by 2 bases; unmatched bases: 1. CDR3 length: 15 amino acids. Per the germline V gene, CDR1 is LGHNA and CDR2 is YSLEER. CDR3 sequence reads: CASSQDRGAYNEQFF. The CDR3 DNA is TGCGCCAGCAGCCAGGACAGGGGGGCCTACAATGAGCAGTTCTTC.

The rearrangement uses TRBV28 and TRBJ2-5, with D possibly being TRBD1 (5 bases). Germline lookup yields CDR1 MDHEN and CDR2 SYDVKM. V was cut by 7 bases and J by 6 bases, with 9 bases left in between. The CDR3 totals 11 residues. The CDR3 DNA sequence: TGTGCCAGCAAGGGGATGAAGACCCAGTACTTC. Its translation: CASKGMKTQYF.

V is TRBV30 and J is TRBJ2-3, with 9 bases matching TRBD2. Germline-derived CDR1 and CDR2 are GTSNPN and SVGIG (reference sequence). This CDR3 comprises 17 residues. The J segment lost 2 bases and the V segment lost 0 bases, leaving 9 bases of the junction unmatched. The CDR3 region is CAWSVGLAGLATDTQYF. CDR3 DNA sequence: TGTGCCTGGAGTGTTGGGCTAGCGGGACTCGCCACAGATACGCAGTATTTT. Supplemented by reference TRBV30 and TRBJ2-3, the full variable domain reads SQTIHQWPATLVQPVGSPLSLECTVEGTSNPNLYWYRQAAGRGLQLLFYSVGIGQISSEVPQNLSASRPQDRQFILSSKKLLLSDSGFYLCAWSVGLAGLATDTQYFGPGTRLTVL.

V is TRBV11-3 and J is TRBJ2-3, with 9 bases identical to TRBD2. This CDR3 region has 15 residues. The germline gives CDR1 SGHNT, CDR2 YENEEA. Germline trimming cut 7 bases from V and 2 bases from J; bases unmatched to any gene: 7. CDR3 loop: CASTPPGLATDTQYF. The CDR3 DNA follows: TGTGCCAGCACCCCTCCGGGACTAGCCACAGATACGCAGTATTTT.

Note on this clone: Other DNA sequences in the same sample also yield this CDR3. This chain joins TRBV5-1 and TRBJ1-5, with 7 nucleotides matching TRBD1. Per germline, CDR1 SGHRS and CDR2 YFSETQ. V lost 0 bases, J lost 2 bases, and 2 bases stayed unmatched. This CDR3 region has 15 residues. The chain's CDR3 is CASSLDGQGNQPQHF. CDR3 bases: TGCGCCAGCAGCTTGGATGGACAGGGCAATCAGCCCCAGCATTTT.

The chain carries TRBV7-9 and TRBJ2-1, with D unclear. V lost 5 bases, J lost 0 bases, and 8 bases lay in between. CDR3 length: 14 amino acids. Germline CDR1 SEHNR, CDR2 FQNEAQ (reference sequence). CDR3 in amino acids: CASSESTSYNEQFF. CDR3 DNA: TGTGCCAGCAGCGAATCTACCTCCTACAATGAGCAGTTCTTC.

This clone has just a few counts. CDR3 sequence: CASSQVTGFSSGGYTF. The DNA of the CDR3 is TGCGCCAGCAGCCAAGTCACAGGATTCTCCTCGGGTGGCTACACCTTC. The chain joins TRBV4-3 to TRBJ1-2; maybe TRBD1 (5 bases). The CDR3 covers 16 residues. CDR1 and CDR2 from the germline V gene are LGHNA and YSLEER. The germline V and J ends were trimmed by 1 base and 7 bases, with 19 bases remaining between them.

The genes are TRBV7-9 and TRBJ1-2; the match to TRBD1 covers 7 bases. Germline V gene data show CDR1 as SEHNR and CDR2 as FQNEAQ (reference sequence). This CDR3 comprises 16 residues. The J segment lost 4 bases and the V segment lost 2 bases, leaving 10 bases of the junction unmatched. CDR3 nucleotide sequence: TGTGCCAGCAGCTTATCTCGGACAGGAATGGCCTATGGCTACACCTTC. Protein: CASSLSRTGMAYGYTF.

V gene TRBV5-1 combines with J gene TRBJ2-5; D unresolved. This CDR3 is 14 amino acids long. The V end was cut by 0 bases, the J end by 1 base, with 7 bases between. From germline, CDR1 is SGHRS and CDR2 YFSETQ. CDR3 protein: CASSLDSSQETQYF. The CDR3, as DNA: TGCGCCAGCAGCTTGGACAGTAGCCAAGAGACCCAGTACTTC.

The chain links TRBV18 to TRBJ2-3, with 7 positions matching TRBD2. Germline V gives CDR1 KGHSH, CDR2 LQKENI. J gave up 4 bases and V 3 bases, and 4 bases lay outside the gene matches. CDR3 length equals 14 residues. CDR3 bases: TGTGCCAGCTCACCGGGCGGGGGAGCAGATACGCAGTATTTT. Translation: CASSPGGGADTQYF.

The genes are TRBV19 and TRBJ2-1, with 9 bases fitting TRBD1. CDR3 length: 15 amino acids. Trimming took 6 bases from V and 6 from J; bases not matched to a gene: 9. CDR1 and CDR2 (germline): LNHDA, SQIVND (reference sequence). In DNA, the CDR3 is TGTGCCAGTAGCTCCGGGACAGGGATCAGCAATGAGCAGTTCTTC. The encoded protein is CASSSGTGISNEQFF. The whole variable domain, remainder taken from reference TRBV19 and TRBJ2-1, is DGGITQSPKYLFRKEGQNVTLSCEQNLNHDAMYWYRQDPGQGLRLIYYSQIVNDFQKGDIAEGYSVSREKKESFPLTVTSAQKNPTAFYLCASSSGTGISNEQFFGPGTRLTVL.

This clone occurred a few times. The CDR3, as DNA: TGCAGTGGACAGGGGTCTTCTGAAGCTTTCTTT. Translation: CSGQGSSEAFF. The J gene is TRBJ1-1, the V gene TRBV29-1; 9 bases map to TRBD1. In germline, CDR1 is SQVTM, CDR2 ANQGSEA. The CDR3 extends over 11 amino acids.

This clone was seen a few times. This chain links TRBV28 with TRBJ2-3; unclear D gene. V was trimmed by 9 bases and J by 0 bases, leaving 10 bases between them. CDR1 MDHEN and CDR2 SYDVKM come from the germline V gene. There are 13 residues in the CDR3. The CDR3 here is CASRGSSTDTQYF. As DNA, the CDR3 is TGTGCCAGTAGAGGATCCAGCACAGATACGCAGTATTTT.

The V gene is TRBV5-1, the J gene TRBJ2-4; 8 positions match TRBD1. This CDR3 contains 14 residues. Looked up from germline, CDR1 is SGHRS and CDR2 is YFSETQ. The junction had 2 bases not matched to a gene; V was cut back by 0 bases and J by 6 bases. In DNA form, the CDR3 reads TGCGCCAGCAGCTTGGCACAGGGGGGAAACATTCAGTACTTC. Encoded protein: CASSLAQGGNIQYF. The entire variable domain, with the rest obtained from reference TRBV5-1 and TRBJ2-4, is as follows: KAGVTQTPRYLIKTRGQQVTLSCSPISGHRSVSWYQQTPGQGLQFLFEYFSETQRNKGNFPGRFSGRQFSNSRSEMNVSTLELGDSALYLCASSLAQGGNIQYFGAGTRLSVL.

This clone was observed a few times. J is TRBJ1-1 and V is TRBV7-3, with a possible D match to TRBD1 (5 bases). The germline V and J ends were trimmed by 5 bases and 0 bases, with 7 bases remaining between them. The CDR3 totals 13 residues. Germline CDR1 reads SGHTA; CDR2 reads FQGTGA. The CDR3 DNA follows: TGTGCCAGCAGCGCACAGGTGAACACTGAAGCTTTCTTT. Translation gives CASSAQVNTEAFF.